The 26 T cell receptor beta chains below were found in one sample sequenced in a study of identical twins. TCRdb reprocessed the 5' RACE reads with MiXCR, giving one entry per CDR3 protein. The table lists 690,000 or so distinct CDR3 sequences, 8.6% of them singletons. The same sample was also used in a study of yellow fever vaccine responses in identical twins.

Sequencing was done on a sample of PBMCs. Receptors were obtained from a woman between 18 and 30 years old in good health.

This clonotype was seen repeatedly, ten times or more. The CDR3 nucleotides read TGCGCCAGCAGCTTGGTTAGCGGAGGATCCTACGAGCAGTACTTC. This gives the protein CASSLVSGGSYEQYF. The chain uses TRBV5-1 and TRBJ2-7, with D tentatively TRBD2 (6 bases). There are 15 residues in the CDR3. CDR1 is SGHRS, CDR2 YFSETQ, per germline. V shed 0 bases and J shed 1 base, with 11 bases lying between them.

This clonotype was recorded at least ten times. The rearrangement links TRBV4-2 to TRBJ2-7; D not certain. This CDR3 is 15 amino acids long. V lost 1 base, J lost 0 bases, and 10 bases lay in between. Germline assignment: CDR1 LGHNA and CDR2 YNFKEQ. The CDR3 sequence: CASSQATKDSYEQYF. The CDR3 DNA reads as TGTGCCAGCAGCCAAGCGACAAAAGACTCCTACGAGCAGTACTTC.

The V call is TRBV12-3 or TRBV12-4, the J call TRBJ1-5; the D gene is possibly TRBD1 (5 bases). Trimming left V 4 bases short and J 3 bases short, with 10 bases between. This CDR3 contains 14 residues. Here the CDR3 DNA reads TGTGCCAGCAGTTGGATAGGGGTCAATCAGCCCCAGCATTTT. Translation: CASSWIGVNQPQHF.

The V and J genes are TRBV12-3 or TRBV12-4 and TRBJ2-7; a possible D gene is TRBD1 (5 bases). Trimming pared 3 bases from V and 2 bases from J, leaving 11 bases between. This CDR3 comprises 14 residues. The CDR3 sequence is CASSFPGSTYEQYF. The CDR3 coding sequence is TGTGCCAGCAGTTTCCCAGGGTCTACCTACGAGCAGTACTTC.

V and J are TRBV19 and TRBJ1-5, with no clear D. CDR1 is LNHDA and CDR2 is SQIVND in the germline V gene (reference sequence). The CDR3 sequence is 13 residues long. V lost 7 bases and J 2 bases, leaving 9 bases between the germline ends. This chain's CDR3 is CASTSAGNQPQHF. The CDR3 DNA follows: TGTGCCAGTACCTCTGCGGGCAATCAGCCCCAGCATTTT.

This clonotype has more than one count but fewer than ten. The CDR3 is CAITASGGRDTQYF. Written as DNA, the CDR3 is TGTGCCATCACGGCTAGCGGGGGGCGGGATACGCAGTATTTT. The chain carries TRBV10-3 and TRBJ2-3; the match to TRBD2 covers 11 bases. CDR1 and CDR2 from the germline V gene are ENHRY and SYGVKD. CDR3 length: 14 residues. Losses at the gene ends were 7 bases for V and 6 bases for J; bases not matched to a gene: 6.

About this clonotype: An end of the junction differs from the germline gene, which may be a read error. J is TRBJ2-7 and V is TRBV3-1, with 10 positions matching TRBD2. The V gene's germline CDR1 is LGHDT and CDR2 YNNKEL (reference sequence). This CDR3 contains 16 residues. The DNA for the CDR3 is TGTGCGAGCAGCCAAGCAGTAGCGGGAGGACAATACGAGCAGTACTTC. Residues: CASSQAVAGGQYEQYF.

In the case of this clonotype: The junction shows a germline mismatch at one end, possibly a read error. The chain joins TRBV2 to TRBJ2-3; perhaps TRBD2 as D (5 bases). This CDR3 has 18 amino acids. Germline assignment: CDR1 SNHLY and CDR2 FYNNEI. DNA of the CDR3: TGTACCAGCAGTTTAAACGTTCTTGCGGGCGTTGACACAGATACGCAGTATTTT. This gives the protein CTSSLNVLAGVDTDTQYF.

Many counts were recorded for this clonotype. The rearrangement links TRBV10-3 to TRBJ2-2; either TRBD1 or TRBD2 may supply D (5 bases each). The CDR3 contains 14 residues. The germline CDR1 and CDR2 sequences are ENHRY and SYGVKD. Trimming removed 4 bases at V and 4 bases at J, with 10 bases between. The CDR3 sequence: CAISALGTTGELFF. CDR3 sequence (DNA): TGTGCCATCAGTGCATTGGGGACCACCGGGGAGCTGTTTTTT.

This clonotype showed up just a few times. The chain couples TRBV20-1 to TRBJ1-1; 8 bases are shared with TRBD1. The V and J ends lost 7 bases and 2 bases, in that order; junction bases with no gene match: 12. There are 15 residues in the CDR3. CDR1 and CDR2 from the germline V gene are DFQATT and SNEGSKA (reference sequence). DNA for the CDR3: TGCAGTGTTTACTCCCCTCAGGGGGCTAACACTGAAGCTTTCTTT. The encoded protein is CSVYSPQGANTEAFF.

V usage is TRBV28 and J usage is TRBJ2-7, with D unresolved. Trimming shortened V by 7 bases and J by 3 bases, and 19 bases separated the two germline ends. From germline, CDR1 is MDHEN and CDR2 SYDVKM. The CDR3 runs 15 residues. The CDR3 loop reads CASIGFESDVYEQYF. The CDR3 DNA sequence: TGTGCCAGCATAGGTTTCGAGTCGGACGTCTACGAGCAGTACTTC.

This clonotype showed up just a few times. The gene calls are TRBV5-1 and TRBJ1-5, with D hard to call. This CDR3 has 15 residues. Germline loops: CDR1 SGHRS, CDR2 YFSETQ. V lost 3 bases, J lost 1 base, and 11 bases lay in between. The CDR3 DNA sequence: TGCGCCAGCAGCTGGACCGGGATAAGCAATCAGCCCCAGCATTTT. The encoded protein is CASSWTGISNQPQHF.

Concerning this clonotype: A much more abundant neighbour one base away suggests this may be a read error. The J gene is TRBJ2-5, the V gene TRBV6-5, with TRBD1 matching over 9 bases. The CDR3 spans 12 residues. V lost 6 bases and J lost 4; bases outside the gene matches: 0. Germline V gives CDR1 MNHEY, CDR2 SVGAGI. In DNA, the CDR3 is TGTGCCAGCAGGGACAGGGGAGAGACCCAGTACTTC. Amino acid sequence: CASRDRGETQYF.

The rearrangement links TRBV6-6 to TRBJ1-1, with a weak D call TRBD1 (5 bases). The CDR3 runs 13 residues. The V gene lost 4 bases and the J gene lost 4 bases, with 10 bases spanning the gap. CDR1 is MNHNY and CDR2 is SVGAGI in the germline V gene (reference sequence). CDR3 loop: CASSSERGTEAFF. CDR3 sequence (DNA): TGTGCCAGCAGTTCTGAGAGGGGCACTGAAGCTTTCTTT.

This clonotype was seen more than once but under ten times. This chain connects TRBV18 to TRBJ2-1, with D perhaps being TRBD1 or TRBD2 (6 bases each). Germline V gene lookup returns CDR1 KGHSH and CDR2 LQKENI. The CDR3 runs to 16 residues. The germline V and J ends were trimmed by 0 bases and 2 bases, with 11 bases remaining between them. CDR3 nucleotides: TGTGCCAGCTCACCACCGCCCGGGGGCCCCTACAATGAGCAGTTCTTC. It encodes CASSPPPGGPYNEQFF.

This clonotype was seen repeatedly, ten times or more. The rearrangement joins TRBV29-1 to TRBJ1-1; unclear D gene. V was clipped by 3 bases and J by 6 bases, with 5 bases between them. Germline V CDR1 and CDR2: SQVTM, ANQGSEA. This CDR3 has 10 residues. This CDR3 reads CSVDKSEAFF. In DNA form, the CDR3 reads TGCAGCGTTGATAAATCTGAAGCTTTCTTT.

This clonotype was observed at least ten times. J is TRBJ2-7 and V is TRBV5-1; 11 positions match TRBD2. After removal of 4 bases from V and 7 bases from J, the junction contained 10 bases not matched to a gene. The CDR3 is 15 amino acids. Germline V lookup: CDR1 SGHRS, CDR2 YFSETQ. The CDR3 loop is CASSGGTSGSLEQYF. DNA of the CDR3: TGCGCCAGCAGCGGCGGGACTAGCGGTTCTTTAGAGCAGTACTTC.

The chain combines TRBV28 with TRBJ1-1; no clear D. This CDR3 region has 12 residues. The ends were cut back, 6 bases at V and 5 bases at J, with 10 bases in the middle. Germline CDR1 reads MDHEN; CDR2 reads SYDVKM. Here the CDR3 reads CASRKGRTEAFF. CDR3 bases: TGTGCCAGCAGGAAGGGTAGAACTGAAGCTTTCTTT.

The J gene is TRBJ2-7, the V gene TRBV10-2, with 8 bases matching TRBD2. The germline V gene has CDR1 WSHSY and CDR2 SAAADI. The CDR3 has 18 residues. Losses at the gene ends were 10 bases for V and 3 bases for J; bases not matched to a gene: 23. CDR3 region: CANKLIPGGRGGGYEQYF. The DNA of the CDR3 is TGCGCCAACAAACTCATTCCGGGGGGGCGCGGCGGGGGCTACGAGCAGTACTTC.

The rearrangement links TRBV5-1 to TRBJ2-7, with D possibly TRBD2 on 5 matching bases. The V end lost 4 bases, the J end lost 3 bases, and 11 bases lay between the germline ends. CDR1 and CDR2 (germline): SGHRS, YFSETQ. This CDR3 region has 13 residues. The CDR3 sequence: CASSGEGLYEQYF. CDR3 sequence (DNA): TGCGCCAGCAGCGGCGAGGGTCTCTACGAGCAGTACTTC.

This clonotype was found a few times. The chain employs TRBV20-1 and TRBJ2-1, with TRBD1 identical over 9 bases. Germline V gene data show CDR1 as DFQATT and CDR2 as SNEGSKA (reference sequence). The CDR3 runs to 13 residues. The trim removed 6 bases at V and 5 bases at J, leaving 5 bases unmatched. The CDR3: CSAYGQGNNEQFF. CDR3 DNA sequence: TGCAGTGCATATGGACAGGGGAACAATGAGCAGTTCTTC.

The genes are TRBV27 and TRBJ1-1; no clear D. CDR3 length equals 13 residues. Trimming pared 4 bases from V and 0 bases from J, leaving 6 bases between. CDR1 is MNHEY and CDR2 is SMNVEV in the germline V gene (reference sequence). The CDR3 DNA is TGTGCCAGCAGTTCACAGCTGAACACTGAAGCTTTCTTT. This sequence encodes CASSSQLNTEAFF.

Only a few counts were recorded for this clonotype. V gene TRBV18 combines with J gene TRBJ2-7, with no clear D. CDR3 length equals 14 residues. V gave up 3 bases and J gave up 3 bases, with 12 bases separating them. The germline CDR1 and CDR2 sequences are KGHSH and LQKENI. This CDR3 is CASSPGPTGYEQYF. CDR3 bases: TGTGCCAGCTCACCCGGGCCGACTGGCTACGAGCAGTACTTC.

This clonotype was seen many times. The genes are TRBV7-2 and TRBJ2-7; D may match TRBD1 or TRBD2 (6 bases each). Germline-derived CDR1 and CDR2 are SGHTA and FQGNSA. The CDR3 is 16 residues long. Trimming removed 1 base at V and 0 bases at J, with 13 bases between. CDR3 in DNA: TGTGCCAGCAGCTTAGGGGGGGCTCTCCCCTCCTACGAGCAGTACTTC. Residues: CASSLGGALPSYEQYF.

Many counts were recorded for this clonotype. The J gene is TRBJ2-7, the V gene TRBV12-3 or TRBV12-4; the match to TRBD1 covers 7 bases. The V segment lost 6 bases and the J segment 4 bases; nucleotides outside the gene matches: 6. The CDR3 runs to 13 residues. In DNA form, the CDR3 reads TGTGCCAGCAGGATAGCAGGGGGATACGAGCAGTACTTC. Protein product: CASRIAGGYEQYF.

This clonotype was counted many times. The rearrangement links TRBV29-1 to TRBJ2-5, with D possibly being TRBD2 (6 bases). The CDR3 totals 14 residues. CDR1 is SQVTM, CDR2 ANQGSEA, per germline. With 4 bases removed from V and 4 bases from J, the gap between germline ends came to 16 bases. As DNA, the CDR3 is TGCAGCGTTGGATGGTCGCGGGGCCCAGAGACCCAGTACTTC. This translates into CSVGWSRGPETQYF.